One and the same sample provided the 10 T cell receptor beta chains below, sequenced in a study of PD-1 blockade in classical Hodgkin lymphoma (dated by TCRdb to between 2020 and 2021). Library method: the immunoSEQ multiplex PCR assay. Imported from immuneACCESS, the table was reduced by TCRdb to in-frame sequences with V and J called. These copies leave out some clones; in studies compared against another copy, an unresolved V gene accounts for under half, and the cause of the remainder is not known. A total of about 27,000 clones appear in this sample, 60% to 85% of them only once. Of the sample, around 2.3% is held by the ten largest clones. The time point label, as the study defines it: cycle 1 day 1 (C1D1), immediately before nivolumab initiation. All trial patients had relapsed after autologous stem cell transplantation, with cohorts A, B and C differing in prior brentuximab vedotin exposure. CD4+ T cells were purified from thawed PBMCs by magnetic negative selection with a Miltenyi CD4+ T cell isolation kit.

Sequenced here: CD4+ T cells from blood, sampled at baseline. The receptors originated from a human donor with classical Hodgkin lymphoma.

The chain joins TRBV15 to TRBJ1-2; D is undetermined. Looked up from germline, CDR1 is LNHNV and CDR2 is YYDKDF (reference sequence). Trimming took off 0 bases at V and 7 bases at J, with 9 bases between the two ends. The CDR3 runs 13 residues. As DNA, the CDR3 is TGTGCCACCAGCAGAGATCCCCCTGGTGGCTACACCTTC. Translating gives CATSRDPPGGYTF. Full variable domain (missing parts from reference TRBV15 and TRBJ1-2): DAMVIQNPRYQVTQFGKPVTLSCSQTLNHNVMYWYQQKSSQAPKLLFHYYDKDFNNEADTPDNFQSRRPNTSFCFLDIRSPGLGDTAMYLCATSRDPPGGYTFGSGTRLTVV.

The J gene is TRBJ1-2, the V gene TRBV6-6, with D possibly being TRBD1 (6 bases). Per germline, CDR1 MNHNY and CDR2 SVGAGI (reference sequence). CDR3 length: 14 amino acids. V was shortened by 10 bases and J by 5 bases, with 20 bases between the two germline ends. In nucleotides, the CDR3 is TGTGCCACCCGACAGGCAGATACCTATTATGGCTACACCTTC. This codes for CATRQADTYYGYTF.

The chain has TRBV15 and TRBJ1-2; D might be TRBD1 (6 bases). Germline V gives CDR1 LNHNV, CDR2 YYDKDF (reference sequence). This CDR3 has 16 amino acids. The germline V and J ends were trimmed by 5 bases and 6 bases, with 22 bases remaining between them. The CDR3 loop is CATSLEIEVGAHGYTF. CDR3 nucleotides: TGTGCCACCAGCTTAGAGATCGAGGTGGGGGCTCATGGCTACACCTTC. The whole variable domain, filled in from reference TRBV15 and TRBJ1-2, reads DAMVIQNPRYQVTQFGKPVTLSCSQTLNHNVMYWYQQKSSQAPKLLFHYYDKDFNNEADTPDNFQSRRPNTSFCFLDIRSPGLGDTAMYLCATSLEIEVGAHGYTFGSGTRLTVV.

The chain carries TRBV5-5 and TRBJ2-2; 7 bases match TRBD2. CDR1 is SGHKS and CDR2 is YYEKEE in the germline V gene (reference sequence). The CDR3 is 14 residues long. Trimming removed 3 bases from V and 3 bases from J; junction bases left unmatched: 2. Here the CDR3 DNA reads TGTGCCAGCAGCTCACGGGGGGACACCGGGGAGCTGTTTTTT. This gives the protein CASSSRGDTGELFF.

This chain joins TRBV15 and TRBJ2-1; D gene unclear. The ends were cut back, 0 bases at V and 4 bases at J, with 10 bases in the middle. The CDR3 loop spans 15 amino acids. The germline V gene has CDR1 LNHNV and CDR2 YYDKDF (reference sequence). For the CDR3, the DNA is TGTGCCACCAGCAGAGATGGTCCAGTTTACAATGAGCAGTTCTTC. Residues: CATSRDGPVYNEQFF.

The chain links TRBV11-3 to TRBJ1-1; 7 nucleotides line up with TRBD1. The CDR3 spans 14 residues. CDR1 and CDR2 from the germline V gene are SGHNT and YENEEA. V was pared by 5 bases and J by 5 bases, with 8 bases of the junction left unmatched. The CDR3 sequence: CASSTRGGETEAFF. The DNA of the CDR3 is TGTGCCAGCAGCACCCGAGGGGGCGAGACTGAAGCTTTCTTT.

The CDR3 sequence: CASNPGAEQYF. As DNA, the CDR3 is TGTGCCAGCAACCCGGGAGCCGAGCAGTACTTC. The chain has TRBV6-1 and TRBJ2-5; a weak D match, TRBD2 (6 bases). The J call may be in error: the DNA end matches TRBJ2-7 better. Germline values: CDR1 MNHNS, CDR2 SASEGT. The CDR3 consists of 11 residues.

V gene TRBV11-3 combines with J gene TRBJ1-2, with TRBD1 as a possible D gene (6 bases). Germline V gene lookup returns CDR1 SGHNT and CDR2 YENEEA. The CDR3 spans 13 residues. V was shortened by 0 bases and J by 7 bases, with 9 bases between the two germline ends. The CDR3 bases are TGTGCCAGCAGCTTAGAAGGGGGAGGTGGCTACACCTTC. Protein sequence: CASSLEGGGGYTF.

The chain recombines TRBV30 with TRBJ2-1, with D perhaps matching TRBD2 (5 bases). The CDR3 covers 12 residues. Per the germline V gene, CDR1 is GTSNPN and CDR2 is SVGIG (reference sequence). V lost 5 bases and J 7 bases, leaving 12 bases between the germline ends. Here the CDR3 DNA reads TGTGCCTGGCTAGCTCTAACAAATGAGCAGTTCTTC. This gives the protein CAWLALTNEQFF. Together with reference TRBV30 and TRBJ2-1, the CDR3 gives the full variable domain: SQTIHQWPATLVQPVGSPLSLECTVEGTSNPNLYWYRQAAGRGLQLLFYSVGIGQISSEVPQNLSASRPQDRQFILSSKKLLLSDSGFYLCAWLALTNEQFFGPGTRLTVL.

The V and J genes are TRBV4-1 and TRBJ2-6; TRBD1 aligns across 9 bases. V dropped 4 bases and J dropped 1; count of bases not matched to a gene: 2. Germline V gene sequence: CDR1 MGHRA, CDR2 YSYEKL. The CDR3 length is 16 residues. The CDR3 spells CASSPGTGSGANVLTF. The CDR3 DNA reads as TGCGCCAGCAGCCCGGGGACAGGGTCTGGGGCCAACGTCCTGACTTTC.